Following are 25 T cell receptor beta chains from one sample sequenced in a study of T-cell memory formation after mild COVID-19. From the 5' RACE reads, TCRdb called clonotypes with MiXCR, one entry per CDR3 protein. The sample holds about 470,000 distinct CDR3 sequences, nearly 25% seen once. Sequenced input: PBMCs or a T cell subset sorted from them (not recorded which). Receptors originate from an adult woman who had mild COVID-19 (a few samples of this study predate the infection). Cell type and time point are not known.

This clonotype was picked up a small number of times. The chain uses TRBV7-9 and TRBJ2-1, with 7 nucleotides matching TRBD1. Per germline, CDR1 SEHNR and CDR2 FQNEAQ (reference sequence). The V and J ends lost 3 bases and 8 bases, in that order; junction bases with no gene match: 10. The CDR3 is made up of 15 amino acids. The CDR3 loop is CASSLVQGRGDEQFF. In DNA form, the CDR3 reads TGTGCCAGCAGCTTGGTACAGGGGCGAGGGGATGAGCAGTTCTTC.

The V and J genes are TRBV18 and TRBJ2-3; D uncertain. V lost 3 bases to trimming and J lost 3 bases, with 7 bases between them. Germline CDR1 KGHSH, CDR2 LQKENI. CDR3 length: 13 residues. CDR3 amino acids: CASSPLMTDTQYF. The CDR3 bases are TGTGCCAGCTCACCCCTAATGACAGATACGCAGTATTTT.

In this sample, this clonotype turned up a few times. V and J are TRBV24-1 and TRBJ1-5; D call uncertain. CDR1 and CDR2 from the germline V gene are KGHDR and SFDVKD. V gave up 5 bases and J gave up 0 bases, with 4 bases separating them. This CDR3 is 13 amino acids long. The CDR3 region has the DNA TGTGCCACCAGTGTTGGTAGCAATCAGCCCCAGCATTTT. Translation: CATSVGSNQPQHF.

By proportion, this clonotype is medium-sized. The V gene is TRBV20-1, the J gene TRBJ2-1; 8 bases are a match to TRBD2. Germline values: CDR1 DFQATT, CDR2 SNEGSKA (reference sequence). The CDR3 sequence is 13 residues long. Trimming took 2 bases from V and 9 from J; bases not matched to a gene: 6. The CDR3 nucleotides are TGCAGTGCTAGATCGGGAGGGGACGTTGAGCAGTTCTTC. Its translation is CSARSGGDVEQFF.

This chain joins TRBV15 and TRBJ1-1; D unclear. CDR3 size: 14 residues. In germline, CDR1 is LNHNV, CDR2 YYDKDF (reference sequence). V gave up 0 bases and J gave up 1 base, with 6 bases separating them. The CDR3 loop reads CATSREVWNTEAFF. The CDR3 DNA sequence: TGTGCCACCAGCAGAGAGGTGTGGAACACTGAAGCTTTCTTT.

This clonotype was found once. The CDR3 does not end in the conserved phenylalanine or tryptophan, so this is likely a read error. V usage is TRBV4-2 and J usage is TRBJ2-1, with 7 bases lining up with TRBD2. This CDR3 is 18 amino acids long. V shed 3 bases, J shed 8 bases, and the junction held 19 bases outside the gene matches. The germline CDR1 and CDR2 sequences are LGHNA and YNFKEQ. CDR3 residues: CASSHYPYLPGGLHEQFL. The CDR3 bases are TGTGCCAGCAGCCATTACCCCTATCTTCCGGGAGGCCTCCATGAGCAGTTCTTA.

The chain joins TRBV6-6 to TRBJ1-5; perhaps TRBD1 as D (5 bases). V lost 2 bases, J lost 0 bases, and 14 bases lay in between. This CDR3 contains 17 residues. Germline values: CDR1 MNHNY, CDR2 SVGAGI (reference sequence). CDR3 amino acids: CASSYKGPRYSNQPQHF. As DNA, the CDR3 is TGTGCCAGCAGTTACAAGGGGCCGCGTTATAGCAATCAGCCCCAGCATTTT.

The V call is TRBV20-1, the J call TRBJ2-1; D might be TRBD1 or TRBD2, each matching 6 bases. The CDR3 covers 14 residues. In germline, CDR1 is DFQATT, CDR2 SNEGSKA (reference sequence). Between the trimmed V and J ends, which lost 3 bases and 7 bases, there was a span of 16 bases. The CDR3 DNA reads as TGCAGTGCTAGGAGGGGGGAGGTGTGGAATGAGCAGTTCTTC. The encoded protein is CSARRGEVWNEQFF.

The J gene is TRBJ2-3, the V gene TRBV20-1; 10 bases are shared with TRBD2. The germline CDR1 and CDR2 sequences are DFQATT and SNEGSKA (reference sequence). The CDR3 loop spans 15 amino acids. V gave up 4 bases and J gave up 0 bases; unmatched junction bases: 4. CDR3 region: CSATTSGKSTDTQYF. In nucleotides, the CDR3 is TGCAGTGCTACCACTAGCGGGAAGAGCACAGATACGCAGTATTTT.

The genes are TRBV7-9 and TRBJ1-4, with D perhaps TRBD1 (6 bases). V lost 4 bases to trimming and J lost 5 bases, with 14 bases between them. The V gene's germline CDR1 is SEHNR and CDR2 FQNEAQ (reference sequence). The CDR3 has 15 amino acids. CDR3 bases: TGTGCCAGCAGCTACCTGACAGGAGGGAATGAAAAACTGTTTTTT. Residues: CASSYLTGGNEKLFF.

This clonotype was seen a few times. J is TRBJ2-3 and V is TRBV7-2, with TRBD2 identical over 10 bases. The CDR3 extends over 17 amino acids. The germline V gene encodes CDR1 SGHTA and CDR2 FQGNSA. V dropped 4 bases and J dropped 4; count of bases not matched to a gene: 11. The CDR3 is CASSWETGLAGADTQYF. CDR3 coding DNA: TGTGCCAGCAGCTGGGAAACGGGCCTAGCGGGGGCAGATACGCAGTATTTT.

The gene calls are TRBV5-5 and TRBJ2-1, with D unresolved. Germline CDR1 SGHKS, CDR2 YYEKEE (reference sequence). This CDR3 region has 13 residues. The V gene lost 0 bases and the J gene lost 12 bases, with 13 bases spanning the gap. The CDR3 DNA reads TGTGCCAGCAGCTTGGGGACCGTCCAGGTGCAGTTCTTC. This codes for CASSLGTVQVQFF. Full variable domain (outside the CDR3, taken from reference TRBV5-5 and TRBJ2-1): DAGVTQSPTHLIKTRGQQVTLRCSPISGHKSVSWYQQVLGQGPQFIFQYYEKEERGRGNFPDRFSARQFPNYSSELNVNALLLGDSALYLCASSLGTVQVQFFGPGTRLTVL.

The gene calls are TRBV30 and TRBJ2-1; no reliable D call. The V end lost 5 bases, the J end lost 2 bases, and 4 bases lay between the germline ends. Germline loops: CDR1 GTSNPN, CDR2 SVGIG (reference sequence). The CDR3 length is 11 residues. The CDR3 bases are TGTGCCTGGCAACCCTACAATGAGCAGTTCTTC. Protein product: CAWQPYNEQFF.

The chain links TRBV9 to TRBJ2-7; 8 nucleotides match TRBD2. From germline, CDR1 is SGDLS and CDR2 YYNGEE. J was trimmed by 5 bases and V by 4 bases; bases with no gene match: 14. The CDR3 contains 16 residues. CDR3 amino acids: CASSFVGAGGFNEQYF. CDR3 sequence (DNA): TGTGCCAGCAGCTTCGTGGGGGCGGGAGGATTTAACGAGCAGTACTTC.

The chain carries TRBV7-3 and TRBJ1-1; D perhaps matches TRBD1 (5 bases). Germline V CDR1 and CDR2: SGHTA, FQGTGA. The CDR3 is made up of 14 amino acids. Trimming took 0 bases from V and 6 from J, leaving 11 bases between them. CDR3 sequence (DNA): TGTGCCAGCAGCTTAACTGGGCAGGGAGCTGAAGCTTTCTTT. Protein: CASSLTGQGAEAFF.

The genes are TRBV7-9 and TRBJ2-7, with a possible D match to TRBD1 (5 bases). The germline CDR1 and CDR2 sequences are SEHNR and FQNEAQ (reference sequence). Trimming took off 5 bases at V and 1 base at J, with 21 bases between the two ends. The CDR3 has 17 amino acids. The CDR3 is CASSLWNAGIPSYEQYF. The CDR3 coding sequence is TGTGCCAGCAGCCTATGGAACGCAGGGATTCCTTCCTACGAGCAGTACTTC.

CDR3 nucleotide sequence: TGTGCCACCAGTGGGCCGGCGGGAGCTCCAGATACGCAGTATTTT. Protein sequence: CATSGPAGAPDTQYF. The V gene is TRBV24-1, the J gene TRBJ2-3; 7 bases fit TRBD2. CDR3 length equals 15 residues. V shed 5 bases and J 4 bases; nucleotides not matched to a gene: 8. From germline, CDR1 is KGHDR and CDR2 SFDVKD.

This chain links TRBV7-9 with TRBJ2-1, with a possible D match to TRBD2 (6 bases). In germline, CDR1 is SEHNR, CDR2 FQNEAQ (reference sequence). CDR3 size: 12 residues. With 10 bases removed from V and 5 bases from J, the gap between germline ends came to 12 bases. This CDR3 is CATGRGDNEQFF. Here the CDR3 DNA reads TGTGCCACCGGACGCGGGGACAATGAGCAGTTCTTC. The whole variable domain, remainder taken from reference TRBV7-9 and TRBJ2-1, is DTGVSQNPRHKITKRGQNVTFRCDPISEHNRLYWYRQTLGQGPEFLTYFQNEAQLEKSRLLSDRFSAERPKGSFSTLEIQRTEQGDSAMYLCATGRGDNEQFFGPGTRLTVL.

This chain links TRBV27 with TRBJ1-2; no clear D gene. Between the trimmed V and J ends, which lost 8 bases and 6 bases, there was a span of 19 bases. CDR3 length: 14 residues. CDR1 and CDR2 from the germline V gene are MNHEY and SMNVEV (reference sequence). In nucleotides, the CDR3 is TGTGCCAGCCACCCATATCCGGAGTCGAATGGCTACACCTTC. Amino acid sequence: CASHPYPESNGYTF.

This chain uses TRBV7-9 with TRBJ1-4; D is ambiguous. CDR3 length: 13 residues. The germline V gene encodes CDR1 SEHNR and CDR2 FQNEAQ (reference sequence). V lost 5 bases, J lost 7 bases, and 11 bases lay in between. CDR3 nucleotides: TGTGCCAGCAGCCCCAATGGGCGTGAAAAACTGTTTTTT. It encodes CASSPNGREKLFF.

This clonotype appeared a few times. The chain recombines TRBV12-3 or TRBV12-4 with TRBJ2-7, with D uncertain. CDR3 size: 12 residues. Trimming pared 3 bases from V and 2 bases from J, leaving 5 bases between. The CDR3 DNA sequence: TGTGCCAGCAGTTTTAGCCCCTACGAGCAGTACTTC. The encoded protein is CASSFSPYEQYF.

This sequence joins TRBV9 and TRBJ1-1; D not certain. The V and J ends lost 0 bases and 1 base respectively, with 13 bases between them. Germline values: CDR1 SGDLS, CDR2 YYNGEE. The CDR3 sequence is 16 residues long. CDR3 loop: CASSVGQAVGNTEAFF. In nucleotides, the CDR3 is TGTGCCAGCAGCGTAGGGCAGGCCGTTGGGAACACTGAAGCTTTCTTT.

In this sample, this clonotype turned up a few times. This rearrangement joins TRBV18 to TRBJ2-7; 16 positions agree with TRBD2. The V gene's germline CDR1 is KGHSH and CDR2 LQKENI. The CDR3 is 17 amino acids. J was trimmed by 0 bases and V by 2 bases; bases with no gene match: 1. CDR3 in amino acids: CASSPGTSGRGSYEQYF. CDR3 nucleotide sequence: TGTGCCAGCTCACCAGGGACTAGCGGGAGGGGCTCCTACGAGCAGTACTTC. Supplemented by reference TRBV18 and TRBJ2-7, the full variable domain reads NAGVMQNPRHLVRRRGQEARLRCSPMKGHSHVYWYRQLPEEGLKFMVYLQKENIIDESGMPKERFSAEFPKEGPSILRIQQVVRGDSAAYFCASSPGTSGRGSYEQYFGPGTRLTVT.

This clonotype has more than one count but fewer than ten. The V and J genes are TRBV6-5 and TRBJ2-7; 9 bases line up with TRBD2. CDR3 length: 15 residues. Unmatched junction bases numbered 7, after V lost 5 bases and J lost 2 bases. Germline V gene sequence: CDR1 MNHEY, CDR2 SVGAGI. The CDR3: CASSMGAGGTYEQYF. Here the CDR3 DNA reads TGTGCCAGCAGTATGGGGGCGGGAGGGACCTACGAGCAGTACTTC.

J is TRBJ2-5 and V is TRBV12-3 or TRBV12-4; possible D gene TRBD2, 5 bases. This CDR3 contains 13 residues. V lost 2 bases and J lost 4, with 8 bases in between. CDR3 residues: CASSLRTRETQYF. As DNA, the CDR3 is TGTGCCAGCAGTTTACGGACTCGAGAGACCCAGTACTTC.